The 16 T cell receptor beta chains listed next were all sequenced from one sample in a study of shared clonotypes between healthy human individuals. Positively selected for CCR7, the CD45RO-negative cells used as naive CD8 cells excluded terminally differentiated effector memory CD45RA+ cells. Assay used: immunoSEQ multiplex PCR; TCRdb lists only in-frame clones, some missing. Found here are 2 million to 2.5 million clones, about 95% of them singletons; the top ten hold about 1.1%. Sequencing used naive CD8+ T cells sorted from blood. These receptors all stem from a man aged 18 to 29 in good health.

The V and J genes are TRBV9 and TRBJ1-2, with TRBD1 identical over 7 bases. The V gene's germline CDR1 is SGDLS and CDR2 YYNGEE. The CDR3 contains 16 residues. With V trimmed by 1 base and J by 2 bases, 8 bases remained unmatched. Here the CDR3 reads CASSVPQGDLNYGYTF. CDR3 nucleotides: TGTGCCAGCAGCGTACCCCAGGGGGACCTCAACTATGGCTACACCTTC.

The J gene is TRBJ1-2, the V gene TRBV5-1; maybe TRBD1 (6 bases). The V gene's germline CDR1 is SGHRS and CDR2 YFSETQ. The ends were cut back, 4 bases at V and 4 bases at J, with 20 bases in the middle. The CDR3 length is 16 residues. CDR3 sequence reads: CASSLRGSQDSYGYTF. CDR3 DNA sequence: TGCGCCAGCAGCCTGAGGGGCTCTCAGGACAGCTATGGCTACACCTTC. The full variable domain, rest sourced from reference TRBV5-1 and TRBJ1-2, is KAGVTQTPRYLIKTRGQQVTLSCSPISGHRSVSWYQQTPGQGLQFLFEYFSETQRNKGNFPGRFSGRQFSNSRSEMNVSTLELGDSALYLCASSLRGSQDSYGYTFGSGTRLTVV.

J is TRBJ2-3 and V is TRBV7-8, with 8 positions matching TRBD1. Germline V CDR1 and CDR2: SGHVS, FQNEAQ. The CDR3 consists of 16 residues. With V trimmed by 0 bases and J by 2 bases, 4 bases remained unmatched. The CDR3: CASSLAGTGLTDTQYF. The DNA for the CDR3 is TGTGCCAGCAGCTTAGCCGGGACAGGCCTCACAGATACGCAGTATTTT.

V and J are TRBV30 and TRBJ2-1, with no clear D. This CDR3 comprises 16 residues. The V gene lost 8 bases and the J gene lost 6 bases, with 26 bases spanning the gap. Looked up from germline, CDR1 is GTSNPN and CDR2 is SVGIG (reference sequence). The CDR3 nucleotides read TGTGCCGGAAGGACCTCCCAGCGTGTGTTCCTCAATGAGCAGTTCTTC. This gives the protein CAGRTSQRVFLNEQFF.

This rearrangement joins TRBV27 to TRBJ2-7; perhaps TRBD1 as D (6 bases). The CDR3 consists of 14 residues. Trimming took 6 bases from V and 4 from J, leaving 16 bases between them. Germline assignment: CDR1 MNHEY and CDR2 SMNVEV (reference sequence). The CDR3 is CASSPEGVRYEQYF. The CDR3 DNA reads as TGTGCCAGCAGCCCCGAGGGGGTCCGGTACGAGCAGTACTTC.

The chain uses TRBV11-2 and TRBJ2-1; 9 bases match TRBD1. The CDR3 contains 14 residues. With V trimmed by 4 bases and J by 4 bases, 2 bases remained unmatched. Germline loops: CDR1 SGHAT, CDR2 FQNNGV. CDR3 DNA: TGTGCCAGCAGCTCACAGGGGGCGTACAATGAGCAGTTCTTC. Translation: CASSSQGAYNEQFF. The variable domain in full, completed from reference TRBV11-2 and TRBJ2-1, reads EAGVAQSPRYKIIEKRQSVAFWCNPISGHATLYWYQQILGQGPKLLIQFQNNGVVDDSQLPKDRFSAERLKGVDSTLKIQPAKLEDSAVYLCASSSQGAYNEQFFGPGTRLTVL.

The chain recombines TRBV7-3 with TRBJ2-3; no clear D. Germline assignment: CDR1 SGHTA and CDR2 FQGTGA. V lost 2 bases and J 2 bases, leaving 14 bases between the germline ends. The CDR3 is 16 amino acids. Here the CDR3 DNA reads TGTGCCAGCAGCTTAGTCGCAGGCCAACCCACAGATACGCAGTATTTT. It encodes CASSLVAGQPTDTQYF.

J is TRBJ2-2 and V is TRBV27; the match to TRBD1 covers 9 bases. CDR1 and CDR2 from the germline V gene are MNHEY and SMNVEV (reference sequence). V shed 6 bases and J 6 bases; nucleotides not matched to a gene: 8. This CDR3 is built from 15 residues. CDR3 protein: CASSRDRVFSGELFF. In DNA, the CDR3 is TGTGCCAGCAGCAGGGACAGGGTTTTCTCCGGGGAGCTGTTTTTT.

CDR3 in amino acids: CASSVREVAYNEQFF. The CDR3 nucleotides are TGTGCCAGCAGTGTCAGGGAAGTGGCATACAATGAGCAGTTCTTC. The chain is built from TRBV25-1 and TRBJ2-1, with D tentatively TRBD1 (5 bases). V shed 4 bases and J shed 4 bases, with 14 bases lying between them. Germline V lookup: CDR1 MGHDK, CDR2 SYGVNS. CDR3 length equals 15 residues.

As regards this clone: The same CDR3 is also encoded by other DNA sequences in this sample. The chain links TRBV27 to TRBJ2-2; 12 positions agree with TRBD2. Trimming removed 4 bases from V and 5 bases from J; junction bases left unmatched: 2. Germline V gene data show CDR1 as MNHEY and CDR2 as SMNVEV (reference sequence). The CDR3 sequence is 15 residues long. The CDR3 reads CASSSLAGGTGELFF. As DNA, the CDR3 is TGTGCCAGCAGTTCACTAGCGGGAGGAACCGGGGAGCTGTTTTTT.

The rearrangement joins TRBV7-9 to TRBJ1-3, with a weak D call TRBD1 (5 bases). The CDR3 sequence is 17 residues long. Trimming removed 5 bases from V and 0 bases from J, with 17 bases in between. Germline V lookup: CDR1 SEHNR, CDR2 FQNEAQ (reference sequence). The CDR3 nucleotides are TGTGCCAGCAGCCAACCCGATGGGGGATTCTCTGGAAACACCATATATTTT. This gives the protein CASSQPDGGFSGNTIYF.

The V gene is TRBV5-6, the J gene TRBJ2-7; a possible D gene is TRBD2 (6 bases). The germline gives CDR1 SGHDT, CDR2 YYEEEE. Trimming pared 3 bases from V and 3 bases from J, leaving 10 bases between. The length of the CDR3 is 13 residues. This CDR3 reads CASSSGLHYEQYF. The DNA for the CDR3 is TGTGCCAGCAGCTCGGGACTCCACTACGAGCAGTACTTC.

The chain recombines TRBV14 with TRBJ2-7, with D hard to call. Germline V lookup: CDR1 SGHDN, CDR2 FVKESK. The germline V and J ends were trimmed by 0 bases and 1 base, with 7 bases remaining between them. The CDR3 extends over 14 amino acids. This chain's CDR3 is CASSQEAVSYEQYF. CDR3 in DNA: TGTGCCAGCAGCCAAGAGGCCGTTTCCTACGAGCAGTACTTC.

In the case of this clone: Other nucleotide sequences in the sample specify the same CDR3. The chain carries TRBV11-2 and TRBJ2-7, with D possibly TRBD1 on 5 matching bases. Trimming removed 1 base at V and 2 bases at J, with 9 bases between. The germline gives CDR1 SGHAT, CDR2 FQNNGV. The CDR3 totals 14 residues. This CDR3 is CASSLGQGTYEQYF. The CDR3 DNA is TGTGCCAGCAGCTTAGGGCAGGGTACCTACGAGCAGTACTTC.

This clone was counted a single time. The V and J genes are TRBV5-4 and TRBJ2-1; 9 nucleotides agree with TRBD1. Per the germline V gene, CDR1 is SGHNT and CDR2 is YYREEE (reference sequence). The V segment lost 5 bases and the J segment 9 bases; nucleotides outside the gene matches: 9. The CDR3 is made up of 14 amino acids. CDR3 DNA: TGTGCCAGCAGGAAGGGGACAGGGTCCAGTGAGCAGTTCTTC. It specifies CASRKGTGSSEQFF.

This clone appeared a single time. CDR3 sequence: CASSQISVPGELFF. In DNA form, the CDR3 reads TGCGCCAGCAGCCAAATTTCCGTCCCCGGGGAGCTGTTTTTT. The rearrangement uses TRBV4-1 and TRBJ2-2; no definite D call. The CDR3 extends over 14 amino acids. Trimming left V 2 bases short and J 6 bases short, with 10 bases between. From germline, CDR1 is MGHRA and CDR2 YSYEKL.